The 30 T cell receptor beta chains presented below share a single source sample, sequenced in a study of CD8 T cells in ankylosing spondylitis (dated by TCRdb to about 2017). Broad study findings and their caveats: Blood from ankylosing spondylitis patients appeared to be characterized by a TCR beta motif made up of several highly homologous amino acid variants.

Receptors were amplified or captured by 5' RACE. This sample was sequenced with an Illumina HiSeq 2500. TCRdb trimmed the raw reads at Q25, called clones with MiXCR and kept productive beta chains. Each CDR3 protein gets just one entry, which takes the most common genes and DNA from the rows behind it. Counted in this sample were more than 650,000 distinct CDR3 sequences; about 12% of them appeared once. The ten largest account for just over 0.5% of the sample. For these TCRs, the target antigens are not known. Material for sequencing was blood, either unsorted or a sorted T cell fraction (not recorded which). Receptor source: a male donor with ankylosing spondylitis.

V gene TRBV6-1 combines with J gene TRBJ1-6, with 7 bases lining up with TRBD1. CDR1 and CDR2 (germline): MNHNS, SASEGT. Trimming cost V 6 bases and J 6 bases; bases outside gene matches: 8. The CDR3 contains 15 residues. CDR3 residues: CASRLPGQFNSPLHF. As DNA, the CDR3 is TGTGCCAGCAGACTCCCGGGACAGTTTAATTCACCCCTCCACTTT.

This clonotype showed up just a few times. V and J are TRBV29-1 and TRBJ2-5; TRBD1 matches at 8 bases. CDR1 is SQVTM, CDR2 ANQGSEA, per germline. CDR3 size: 12 residues. The CDR3 DNA is TGCGGGGGACAGGAGTTTCAAGAGACCCAGTACTTC. This gives the protein CGGQEFQETQYF.

This clonotype turned up a few times. This sequence joins TRBV28 and TRBJ2-5; D might be TRBD1 (5 bases). V lost 3 bases, J lost 10 bases, and 12 bases lay in between. In germline, CDR1 is MDHEN, CDR2 SYDVKM. The CDR3 length is 12 residues. The CDR3 sequence is CASSFDSMIQYF. CDR3 bases: TGTGCCAGCAGTTTCGACAGCATGATCCAGTACTTC.

This clonotype was seen only a few times. J is TRBJ2-3 and V is TRBV20-1; D may be TRBD2 (5 bases). Germline values: CDR1 DFQATT, CDR2 SNEGSKA (reference sequence). The CDR3 covers 14 residues. With 4 bases removed from V and 2 bases from J, the gap between germline ends came to 13 bases. The CDR3 is CSANPPGITDTQYF. DNA for the CDR3: TGCAGTGCTAACCCCCCCGGGATCACAGATACGCAGTATTTT.

The V gene is TRBV5-1, the J gene TRBJ2-5, with D perhaps matching TRBD1 (5 bases). The CDR3 contains 14 residues. The ends were cut back, 3 bases at V and 5 bases at J, with 14 bases in the middle. CDR1 and CDR2 (germline): SGHRS, YFSETQ. CDR3 loop: CASSSMTVEETQYF. In DNA, the CDR3 is TGCGCCAGCAGCTCGATGACAGTGGAGGAGACCCAGTACTTC.

A note on this clonotype: No conserved phenylalanine or tryptophan ends this CDR3, so it is likely a read error. The DNA is omitted, as the CDR3 cannot be located on it reliably, and the CDR3 follows TCRdb's listing. This chain joins TRBV4-3 and TRBJ2-5; TRBD1, as called in the table, went unchecked against the DNA. Including both end residues, the CDR3 is 9 amino acids long. Germline V lookup: CDR1 LGHNA, CDR2 YSLEER. The CDR3 sequence: CAHPGQGAP.

The chain is built from TRBV27 and TRBJ2-3; D is possibly TRBD2 (6 bases). Trimming pared 7 bases from V and 2 bases from J, leaving 19 bases between. Germline CDR1 reads MNHEY; CDR2 reads SMNVEV (reference sequence). The CDR3 covers 16 residues. The CDR3 spells CASTTSRGWITDTQYF. Here the CDR3 DNA reads TGTGCCAGCACTACCTCCCGGGGGTGGATCACAGATACGCAGTATTTT.

This chain uses TRBV20-1 with TRBJ2-3; tentative D call: TRBD2 (5 bases). The CDR3 totals 14 residues. Germline values: CDR1 DFQATT, CDR2 SNEGSKA (reference sequence). Deletions cut 3 bases from V and 4 bases from J, with 14 bases between. CDR3 protein: CSARGRREADTQYF. The CDR3 nucleotides are TGCAGTGCTAGGGGTCGTCGGGAAGCAGATACGCAGTATTTT.

This clonotype appeared many times. V and J are TRBV5-5 and TRBJ1-2; weak D call: TRBD1 (5 bases). CDR1 SGHKS and CDR2 YYEKEE come from the germline V gene (reference sequence). The CDR3 sequence is 15 residues long. V lost 5 bases to trimming and J lost 8 bases, with 22 bases between them. CDR3 in DNA: TGTGCCAGCAGTTTTCCCGGGACGCCACGGGGCGGCTACACCTTC. This encodes CASSFPGTPRGGYTF.

This clonotype was picked up a small number of times. This chain links TRBV6-5 with TRBJ1-5, with a tentative D call TRBD1 (5 bases). The CDR3 consists of 14 residues. The V and J ends lost 0 bases and 6 bases respectively, with 9 bases between them. CDR1 and CDR2 (germline): MNHEY, SVGAGI. DNA for the CDR3: TGTGCCAGCAGTTACTCGATAAGGGGTCAGCCCCAGCATTTT. It yields the protein CASSYSIRGQPQHF.

This clonotype was found a few times. This sequence joins TRBV29-1 and TRBJ1-2; D call uncertain. The V and J ends lost 3 bases and 2 bases respectively, with 1 base between them. CDR3 length: 10 amino acids. Germline CDR1 reads SQVTM; CDR2 reads ANQGSEA. As DNA, the CDR3 is TGCAGCGTTGAGAACTATGGCTACACCTTC. Residues: CSVENYGYTF. The complete variable domain, with remaining parts taken from reference TRBV29-1 and TRBJ1-2, reads SAVISQKPSRDICQRGTSLTIQCQVDSQVTMMFWYRQQPGQSLTLIATANQGSEATYESGFVIDKFPISRPNLTFSTLTVSNMSPEDSSIYLCSVENYGYTFGSGTRLTVV.

V usage is TRBV6-5 and J usage is TRBJ2-7, with TRBD2 as a possible D gene (5 bases). CDR3 length equals 15 residues. Germline CDR1 and CDR2: MNHEY and SVGAGI. The germline V and J ends were trimmed by 3 bases and 2 bases, with 14 bases remaining between them. The DNA for the CDR3 is TGTGCCAGCAGTTATGGGAGTCACGGAACCTACGAGCAGTACTTC. This gives the protein CASSYGSHGTYEQYF.

CDR3 residues: CSARGGNRGLSTDTQYF. In DNA, the CDR3 is TGCAGTGCTAGAGGAGGGAACAGGGGGCTCAGCACAGATACGCAGTATTTT. V gene TRBV20-1 combines with J gene TRBJ2-3; 9 bases fit TRBD1. CDR3 size: 17 residues. Germline CDR1 DFQATT, CDR2 SNEGSKA (reference sequence). The V gene end was trimmed by 1 base and the J gene end by 0 bases; junction bases not matched to a gene: 8.

This clonotype was counted ten times or more. An end of the junction does not agree with germline; a read error may underlie this. V is TRBV5-1 and J is TRBJ1-5; D gene unclear. The CDR3 sequence is 15 residues long. The germline V gene encodes CDR1 SGHRS and CDR2 YFSETQ. The CDR3 region is CASSLEGYSNQPQHF. The CDR3 nucleotides read TGTGCCAGCAGCTTGGAAGGTTATAGCAATCAGCCCCAGCATTTT. Full variable domain (rest looked up from reference TRBV5-1 and TRBJ1-5): KAGVTQTPRYLIKTRGQQVTLSCSPISGHRSVSWYQQTPGQGLQFLFEYFSETQRNKGNFPGRFSGRQFSNSRSEMNVSTLELGDSALYLCASSLEGYSNQPQHFGDGTRLSIL.

This clonotype was counted a few times. V usage is TRBV27 and J usage is TRBJ2-7; 13 bases line up with TRBD2. Looked up from germline, CDR1 is MNHEY and CDR2 is SMNVEV (reference sequence). With 1 base clipped from V and 1 base from J, the junction kept 10 bases outside the gene matches. There are 19 residues in the CDR3. CDR3 nucleotides: TGTGCCAGCAGTTTATTTGGGACTAGCGGGATCTCTCCTTCCTACGAGCAGTACTTC. Translated, it gives CASSLFGTSGISPSYEQYF.

This clonotype came up many times. The chain carries TRBV6-5 and TRBJ2-5; D is possibly TRBD1 (6 bases). Germline V lookup: CDR1 MNHEY, CDR2 SVGAGI. CDR3 size: 14 residues. The ends were cut back, 0 bases at V and 4 bases at J, with 9 bases in the middle. The CDR3, as DNA: TGTGCCAGCAGTTACTCTTGGGGGCCAGAGACCCAGTACTTC. Encoded protein: CASSYSWGPETQYF.

This clonotype was counted between two and nine times. The CDR3 DNA sequence: TGTGCCAGCAGCCAGCCCCCAAGAGGTTACGAGCAGTACTTC. Translating gives CASSQPPRGYEQYF. This chain joins TRBV4-2 and TRBJ2-7; no reliable D call. The germline V gene has CDR1 LGHNA and CDR2 YNFKEQ. The CDR3 totals 14 residues. V lost 3 bases and J 4 bases, leaving 13 bases between the germline ends.

This clonotype was found a few times. V is TRBV4-2 and J is TRBJ2-3, with D possibly being TRBD2 (6 bases). The CDR3 covers 15 residues. CDR1 is LGHNA, CDR2 YNFKEQ, per germline. Trimming took off 4 bases at V and 6 bases at J, with 17 bases between the two ends. The CDR3 reads CASSLREAQGDTQYF. CDR3 bases: TGTGCCAGCAGCCTAAGGGAGGCCCAGGGCGATACGCAGTATTTT.

The chain carries TRBV7-2 and TRBJ2-1; D perhaps matches TRBD2 (6 bases). CDR1 is SGHTA and CDR2 is FQGNSA in the germline V gene. V gave up 7 bases and J gave up 2 bases, with 15 bases separating them. The CDR3 contains 15 residues. The chain's CDR3 is CASTLLGGPYNEQFF. The CDR3 bases are TGTGCCAGCACCCTCCTCGGGGGACCCTACAATGAGCAGTTCTTC.

This clonotype was seen a few times. This chain connects TRBV7-2 to TRBJ2-1; TRBD2 agrees at 12 bases. J lost 8 bases, V lost 5 bases, and 10 bases had no gene match. The CDR3 is made up of 16 amino acids. Germline V lookup: CDR1 SGHTA, CDR2 FQGNSA. The CDR3 nucleotides are TGTGCCAGCAGCAATCGACTAGCGGGAGTAGTCCATGAGCAGTTCTTC. It yields the protein CASSNRLAGVVHEQFF.

This clonotype was seen a few times. This chain connects TRBV18 to TRBJ1-1; the D is unclear. The CDR3 consists of 15 residues. Germline V lookup: CDR1 KGHSH, CDR2 LQKENI. V was shortened by 0 bases and J by 1 base, with 9 bases between the two germline ends. CDR3 nucleotide sequence: TGTGCCAGCTCACCACCGGTGCGAGCGAACACTGAAGCTTTCTTT. Translating gives CASSPPVRANTEAFF.

The chain has TRBV20-1 and TRBJ2-7; D tentatively reads TRBD1 or TRBD2 (5 bases each). The germline V gene has CDR1 DFQATT and CDR2 SNEGSKA (reference sequence). V was cut by 5 bases and J by 0 bases, with 14 bases left in between. There are 14 residues in the CDR3. The CDR3 region is CSASGTSSSYEQYF. The CDR3 nucleotides are TGCAGTGCTTCCGGGACCTCCAGCTCCTACGAGCAGTACTTC.

This clonotype was detected a few times. The chain carries TRBV7-2 and TRBJ1-3; no clear D. Germline assignment: CDR1 SGHTA and CDR2 FQGNSA. V was cut by 4 bases and J by 8 bases, with 12 bases left in between. The CDR3 runs 13 residues. The CDR3 sequence is CASSSREADTIYF. The CDR3 DNA reads as TGTGCCAGCAGCTCCCGAGAAGCGGACACCATATATTTT. Filled out from reference TRBV7-2 and TRBJ1-3, the complete variable domain reads GAGVSQSPSNKVTEKGKDVELRCDPISGHTALYWYRQSLGQGLEFLIYFQGNSAPDKSGLPSDRFSAERTGGSVSTLTIQRTQQEDSAVYLCASSSREADTIYFGEGSWLTVV.

This clonotype was counted ten times or more. V gene TRBV4-2 combines with J gene TRBJ2-1, with 7 bases identical to TRBD2. CDR3 length: 12 amino acids. The ends lost 3 bases at V and 9 bases at J; junction bases unmatched: 2. Germline assignment: CDR1 LGHNA and CDR2 YNFKEQ. The CDR3 DNA follows: TGTGCCAGCAGCCAGACTAGCACTGAGCAGTTCTTC. Protein: CASSQTSTEQFF.

There are a few counts of this clonotype. CDR3 bases: TGTGCCAGCAGCCCGGACTGGGGGATGGGTGAGCAGTTCTTC. Protein sequence: CASSPDWGMGEQFF. The V and J genes are TRBV7-2 and TRBJ2-1, with D tentatively TRBD1 or TRBD2 (5 bases each). V lost 5 bases and J 9 bases, leaving 17 bases between the germline ends. The CDR3 is 14 residues long. CDR1 and CDR2 from the germline V gene are SGHTA and FQGNSA.

Ten or more counts support this clonotype. This sequence joins TRBV12-3 or TRBV12-4 and TRBJ2-7; 8 bases agree with TRBD1. The CDR3 consists of 14 residues. The V gene end was trimmed by 2 bases and the J gene end by 4 bases; junction bases not matched to a gene: 4. CDR3 residues: CASSLQGAYYEQYF. Here the CDR3 DNA reads TGTGCCAGCAGTTTACAGGGGGCCTATTACGAGCAGTACTTC.

This clonotype has more than one count but fewer than ten. This CDR3 is CSARGWDFPGNEQFF. CDR3 DNA sequence: TGCAGTGCTAGAGGGTGGGACTTCCCAGGGAATGAGCAGTTCTTC. This chain links TRBV20-1 with TRBJ2-1; TRBD2 is a possible D gene (6 bases). CDR1 and CDR2 (germline): DFQATT, SNEGSKA (reference sequence). Trimming cost V 1 base and J 7 bases, with 17 bases left between them. The length of the CDR3 is 15 residues.

The chain has TRBV15 and TRBJ2-1, with 7 positions matching TRBD1. With V trimmed by 3 bases and J by 0 bases, 5 bases remained unmatched. The CDR3 is 16 amino acids. Per germline, CDR1 LNHNV and CDR2 YYDKDF (reference sequence). CDR3 sequence: CATSSLQGRSYNEQFF. In DNA, the CDR3 is TGTGCCACCAGCAGCCTACAGGGGCGCTCCTACAATGAGCAGTTCTTC.

This rearrangement joins TRBV7-2 to TRBJ2-5; 11 bases align to TRBD2. The germline V gene has CDR1 SGHTA and CDR2 FQGNSA. The ends lost 5 bases at V and 0 bases at J; junction bases unmatched: 2. The CDR3 runs to 15 residues. The CDR3 coding sequence is TGTGCCAGCAGCCGACTAGCGGGGTACCAAGAGACCCAGTACTTC. This codes for CASSRLAGYQETQYF.

In this sample, this clonotype turned up a few times. The chain employs TRBV12-3 or TRBV12-4 and TRBJ1-6; D may be TRBD1 (5 bases). The CDR3 sequence is 15 residues long. Trimming stripped 2 bases from V and 6 bases from J, with 11 bases between. The CDR3 loop is CASSLLGPTNSPLHF. CDR3 sequence (DNA): TGTGCCAGCAGTTTATTGGGACCGACTAATTCACCCCTCCACTTT.